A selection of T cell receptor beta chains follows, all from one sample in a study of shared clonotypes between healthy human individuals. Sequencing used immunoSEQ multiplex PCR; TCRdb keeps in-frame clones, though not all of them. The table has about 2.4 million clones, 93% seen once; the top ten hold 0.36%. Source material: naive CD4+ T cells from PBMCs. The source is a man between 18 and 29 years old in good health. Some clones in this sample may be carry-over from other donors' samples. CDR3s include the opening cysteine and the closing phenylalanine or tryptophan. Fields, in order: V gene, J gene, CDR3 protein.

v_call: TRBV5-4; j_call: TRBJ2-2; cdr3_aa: CASSWGTGELFF
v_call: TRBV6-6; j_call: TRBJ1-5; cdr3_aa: CASIDRVRQPQHF
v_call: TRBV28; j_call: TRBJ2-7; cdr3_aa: CASSFGRGRSYEQYF
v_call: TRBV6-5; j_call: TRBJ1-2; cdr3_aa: CASSTRQENYGYTF
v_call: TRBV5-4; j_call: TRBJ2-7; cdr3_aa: CASSDRSASPYEQYF
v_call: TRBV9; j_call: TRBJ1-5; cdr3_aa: CASSVGDRAQPQHF
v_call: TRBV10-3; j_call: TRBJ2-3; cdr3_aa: CAISMGWTDTQYF
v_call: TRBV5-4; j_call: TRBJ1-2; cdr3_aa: CASSLRQGGNYGYTF
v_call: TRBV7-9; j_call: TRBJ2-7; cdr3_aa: CASSPLGTNGRYEQYF
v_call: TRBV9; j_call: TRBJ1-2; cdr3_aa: CASSRTTSPSGYTF
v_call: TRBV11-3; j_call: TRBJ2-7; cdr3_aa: CASSLGSQAESSYEQYF
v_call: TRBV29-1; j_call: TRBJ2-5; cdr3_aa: CSVGRQEKTQYF
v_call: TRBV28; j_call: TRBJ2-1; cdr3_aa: CASSGPGLAHNEQFF
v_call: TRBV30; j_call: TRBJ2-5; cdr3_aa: CAWRTAWETQYF
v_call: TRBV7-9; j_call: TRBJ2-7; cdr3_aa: CASSSGGQGLSYEQYF
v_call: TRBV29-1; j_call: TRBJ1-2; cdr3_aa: CSVIRALSLHGYTF
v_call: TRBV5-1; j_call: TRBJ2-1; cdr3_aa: CASSAGPYNEQFF
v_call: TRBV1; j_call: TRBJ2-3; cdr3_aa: CTITTMTGGMCTDTQYF
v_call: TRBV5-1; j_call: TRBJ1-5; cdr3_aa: CASRPRGRSSGAINQPQHF
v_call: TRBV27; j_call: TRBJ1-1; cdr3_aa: CASSFGSGGTEAFF
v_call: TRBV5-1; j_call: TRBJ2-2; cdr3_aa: CASSLVRRPGELFF
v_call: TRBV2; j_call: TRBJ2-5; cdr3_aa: CASSERLGGAGETQYF
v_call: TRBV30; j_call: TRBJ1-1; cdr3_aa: CAWNLVLSGTEAFF
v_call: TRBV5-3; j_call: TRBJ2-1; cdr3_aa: CARSLFREQFF
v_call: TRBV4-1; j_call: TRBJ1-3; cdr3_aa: CASSQPYRDSQNTIYF
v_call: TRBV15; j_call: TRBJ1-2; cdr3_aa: CATSSSNYGYTF
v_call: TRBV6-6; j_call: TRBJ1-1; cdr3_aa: CASSDARHPRPEAFF
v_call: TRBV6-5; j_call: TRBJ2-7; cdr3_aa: CASGTSGRYEQYF
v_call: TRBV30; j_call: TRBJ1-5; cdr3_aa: CAWSGQGDQPQHF
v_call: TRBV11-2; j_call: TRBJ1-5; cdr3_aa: CASSPSAFGSNQPQHF
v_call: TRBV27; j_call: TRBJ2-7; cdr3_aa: CASKGGVSAGALRSAYEQYF
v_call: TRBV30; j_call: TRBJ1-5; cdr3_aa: CAWSIRGDQPQHF
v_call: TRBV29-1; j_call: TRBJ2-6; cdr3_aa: CSVGTGANVLTF
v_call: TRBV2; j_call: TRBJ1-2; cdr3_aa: CASSEGRKNYGYTF
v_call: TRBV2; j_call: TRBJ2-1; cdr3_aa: CASTAPGGNEQFF
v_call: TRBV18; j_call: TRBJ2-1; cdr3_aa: CASSPVRQGFEQFF
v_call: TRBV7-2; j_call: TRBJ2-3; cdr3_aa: CASSQRGADTQYF
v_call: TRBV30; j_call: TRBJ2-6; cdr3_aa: CAWSVGQSGANVLTF
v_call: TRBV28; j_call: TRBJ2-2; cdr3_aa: CASSRDRRNTGELFF
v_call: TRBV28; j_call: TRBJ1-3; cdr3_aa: CASSLAGQGNGNTIYF
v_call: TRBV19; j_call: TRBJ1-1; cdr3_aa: CASSAYRGLNTEAFF
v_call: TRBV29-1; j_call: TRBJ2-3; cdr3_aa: CSVSGTSGRTDTQYF